The 17 T cell receptor beta chains listed next were all sequenced from one sample in a study of early stage breast cancer tumors. Using immunoSEQ multiplex PCR, the repertoire was profiled, and TCRdb retains in-frame clones only, with some absent. This sample has tens of thousands of clones, with roughly 80% found just once. Material: blood. These receptors were collected from a person between 55 and 69 years old with breast cancer.

The chain has TRBV30 and TRBJ2-2; D is possibly TRBD2 (6 bases). Germline values: CDR1 GTSNPN, CDR2 SVGIG (reference sequence). The length of the CDR3 is 13 residues. V gave up 3 bases and J gave up 3 bases, with 8 bases separating them. CDR3 bases: TGTGCCTGGAGAGGACTATACACCGGGGAGCTGTTTTTT. Amino acids: CAWRGLYTGELFF.

This sequence joins TRBV7-9 and TRBJ1-2, with a possible D match to TRBD1 (6 bases). The V gene lost 8 bases and the J gene lost 5 bases, with 21 bases spanning the gap. In germline, CDR1 is SEHNR, CDR2 FQNEAQ (reference sequence). The CDR3 extends over 15 amino acids. Here the CDR3 reads CASSTNSGGIYGYTF. The CDR3 nucleotides are TGTGCCAGCTCTACCAATTCGGGGGGCATTTATGGCTACACCTTC.

This chain links TRBV29-1 with TRBJ1-4, with 10 bases fitting TRBD1. With V trimmed by 7 bases and J by 7 bases, 9 bases remained unmatched. Germline CDR1 reads SQVTM; CDR2 reads ANQGSEA. The CDR3 length is 14 residues. Here the CDR3 reads CSACDRGQGEKLFF. CDR3 in DNA: TGCAGCGCCTGCGACAGGGGGCAGGGTGAAAAACTGTTTTTT.

This sequence joins TRBV10-3 and TRBJ2-7; 10 positions agree with TRBD2. This CDR3 region has 15 residues. The J segment lost 3 bases and the V segment lost 0 bases, leaving 2 bases of the junction unmatched. Germline V gives CDR1 ENHRY, CDR2 SYGVKD. The chain's CDR3 is CAISESRTSGYEQYF. The CDR3 coding sequence is TGTGCCATCAGTGAGTCTCGGACTAGCGGCTACGAGCAGTACTTC.

The chain links TRBV27 to TRBJ2-5; D possibly corresponds to TRBD1 (6 bases). V lost 1 base, J lost 2 bases, and 8 bases lay in between. Germline-derived CDR1 and CDR2 are MNHEY and SMNVEV (reference sequence). The CDR3 extends over 14 amino acids. The CDR3 DNA reads as TGTGCCAGCAGTTTATTGGGACAACAAGAGACCCAGTACTTC. Protein: CASSLLGQQETQYF.

The gene calls are TRBV29-1 and TRBJ2-1, with 8 nucleotides matching TRBD1. Germline loops: CDR1 SQVTM, CDR2 ANQGSEA. The CDR3 is made up of 12 amino acids. With V trimmed by 4 bases and J by 7 bases, 3 bases remained unmatched. The CDR3 DNA is TGCAGCGTTGGACGGACAGGGAATGAGCAGTTCTTC. It encodes CSVGRTGNEQFF.

The chain recombines TRBV19 with TRBJ2-2; D unresolved. CDR1 and CDR2 from the germline V gene are LNHDA and SQIVND (reference sequence). Trimming stripped 1 base from V and 6 bases from J, with 6 bases between. The CDR3 totals 13 residues. CDR3 coding DNA: TGTGCCAGTAGTATAGGAGTTCCCGGGGAGCTGTTTTTT. Translation gives CASSIGVPGELFF.

V is TRBV5-6 and J is TRBJ2-1; the D gene is possibly TRBD1 (5 bases). In germline, CDR1 is SGHDT, CDR2 YYEEEE. This CDR3 has 12 amino acids. V was trimmed by 4 bases and J by 4 bases, leaving 6 bases between them. The CDR3 DNA is TGTGCCAGCAGCAGGGGTTACAATGAGCAGTTCTTC. Translated: CASSRGYNEQFF.

This chain joins TRBV5-6 and TRBJ1-4, with D perhaps matching TRBD1 (5 bases). Germline loops: CDR1 SGHDT, CDR2 YYEEEE. Between the trimmed V and J ends, which lost 1 base and 5 bases, there was a span of 12 bases. The CDR3 loop spans 15 amino acids. The CDR3 DNA reads TGTGCCAGCAGCTTGACCAGGGATGGAAATGAAAAACTGTTTTTT. It encodes CASSLTRDGNEKLFF.

The genes are TRBV5-1 and TRBJ1-2; 10 positions agree with TRBD1. CDR1 is SGHRS, CDR2 YFSETQ, per germline. V lost 1 base and J lost 6; bases outside the gene matches: 15. The CDR3 has 18 amino acids. CDR3 protein: CASSLTWTGGPVEDGYTF. The CDR3 DNA reads TGCGCCAGCAGCTTGACCTGGACAGGGGGTCCGGTGGAGGATGGCTACACCTTC.

The chain is built from TRBV7-2 and TRBJ2-1, with TRBD2 matching over 12 bases. This CDR3 has 15 amino acids. The ends lost 6 bases at V and 2 bases at J; junction bases unmatched: 2. The germline CDR1 and CDR2 sequences are SGHTA and FQGNSA. CDR3 DNA: TGTGCCAGCAGTCCTAGCGGGAGGGCCTACAATGAGCAGTTCTTC. Amino acid sequence: CASSPSGRAYNEQFF.

The chain is built from TRBV18 and TRBJ1-1, with D unclear. CDR3 length equals 14 residues. Germline CDR1 reads KGHSH; CDR2 reads LQKENI. Trimming cost V 3 bases and J 1 base, with 9 bases left between them. The DNA of the CDR3 is TGTGCCAGCTCACCCTTGACAACGAACACTGAAGCTTTCTTT. This codes for CASSPLTTNTEAFF. Supplemented by reference TRBV18 and TRBJ1-1, the full variable domain reads NAGVMQNPRHLVRRRGQEARLRCSPMKGHSHVYWYRQLPEEGLKFMVYLQKENIIDESGMPKERFSAEFPKEGPSILRIQQVVRGDSAAYFCASSPLTTNTEAFFGQGTRLTVV.

V gene TRBV7-9 combines with J gene TRBJ1-2; TRBD1 agrees at 8 bases. Trimming cost V 5 bases and J 8 bases; bases outside gene matches: 10. CDR1 SEHNR and CDR2 FQNEAQ come from the germline V gene (reference sequence). The CDR3 contains 14 residues. The CDR3 protein is CASSRGQVTKGYTF. In DNA, the CDR3 is TGTGCCAGCAGCCGGGGACAGGTCACGAAGGGCTACACCTTC.

This sequence joins TRBV4-3 and TRBJ2-3; D is ambiguous. V was shortened by 0 bases and J by 2 bases, with 12 bases between the two germline ends. CDR1 and CDR2 (germline): LGHNA, YSLEER. The CDR3 is made up of 16 amino acids. CDR3 amino acids: CASSQDISSYTDTQYF. The CDR3 region has the DNA TGCGCCAGCAGCCAAGACATTTCGAGCTACACAGATACGCAGTATTTT.

The rearrangement uses TRBV5-6 and TRBJ2-1; tentatively, D is TRBD1 (5 bases). CDR3 length: 15 residues. The germline V and J ends were trimmed by 2 bases and 6 bases, with 15 bases remaining between them. Germline V gene lookup returns CDR1 SGHDT and CDR2 YYEEEE. The CDR3 is CASSLRRALFNEQFF. Here the CDR3 DNA reads TGTGCCAGCAGCTTACGCAGGGCCCTCTTCAATGAGCAGTTCTTC.

The chain has TRBV19 and TRBJ2-5; possible D gene TRBD2, 5 bases. There are 14 residues in the CDR3. Trimming left V 5 bases short and J 5 bases short, with 15 bases between. Germline CDR1 reads LNHDA; CDR2 reads SQIVND (reference sequence). The CDR3 DNA follows: TGTGCCAGTAGTTACGGATTGGGAGCGGAGACCCAGTACTTC. It codes for CASSYGLGAETQYF.

By share, this clone counts as medium-sized. The DNA for the CDR3 is TGTGCCAGCAGCAAACGGGGGGACGGCTCCTACGAGCAGTACTTC. As protein: CASSKRGDGSYEQYF. The genes are TRBV21-1 and TRBJ2-7; TRBD2, as called in the table, went unchecked against the DNA. TRBV21-1 constitutes a pseudogene. The CDR3 totals 15 residues.